This T cell receptor beta chain was recorded in a study of long-term antiretroviral therapy in people with HIV. The study's findings and limits: Samples were collected from about 2003 to 2018 under possibly less effective ART regimens. ART was followed by higher diversity that remained below transplant donor controls. Controls exceeded HIV repertoires in CDR3 length range.

Trimming shortened V by 0 bases and J by 0 bases, and 5 bases separated the two germline ends. The CDR3 has 13 residues. The germline V gene encodes CDR1 GTSNPN and CDR2 SVGIG (reference sequence). The libraries were made with immunoSEQ v3.0 at survey level. Using immunoSEQ multiplex PCR, the repertoire was profiled, and TCRdb retains in-frame clones only, with some absent. Among about 22,000 clones, about nine tenths were seen once, and the ten largest hold about 7%. Points on this clone: Its specificity is unknown.

The TCR was taken from a woman aged 25 to 39 with HIV. The sample was unsorted PBMCs, taken 1.8 years before starting antiretroviral therapy. J is TRBJ1-1 and V is TRBV30, with D uncertain. CDR3: CAWSVQLNTEAFF. The DNA of the CDR3 is TGTGCCTGGAGTGTACAGTTGAACACTGAAGCTTTCTTT.